This is a list of T cell receptor beta chains from one sample in a study of blood T cell repertoires in COVID-19. The data were produced by immunoSEQ multiplex PCR, yet TCRdb's version contains in-frame clones alone and is incomplete. The profile shows about 350,000 clones, around nine tenths of them singletons. Sequenced input: peripheral blood. The receptors stem from a woman aged 55-70 years with COVID-19, enrolled during active disease. The CDR3 runs from the conserved cysteine through the conserved F or W. Each record gives: CDR3 DNA, CDR3 protein, J gene, D gene, V gene, clone size. The D gene is left open where the match is weak. Clone size is shown for a subset of rows, as once, few, many or a class of expanded clone.

CDR3 DNA: TGTGCCAGCTCACTACAGGGGGCCGGGGAGCTGTTTTTT; CDR3 protein: CASSLQGAGELFF; J gene: TRBJ2-2; D gene: TRBD1; V gene: TRBV18; clone size: .
CDR3 DNA: TGTGCCAGCTCACTCTCTCCGGGACAGGGCTTCCACTATGGCTACACCTTC; CDR3 protein: CASSLSPGQGFHYGYTF; J gene: TRBJ1-2; D gene: TRBD1; V gene: TRBV18; clone size: .
CDR3 DNA: TGTGCCAGCAGTTCCGGGACAACCCAAAGGGGAGCTTTCTTT; CDR3 protein: CASSSGTTQRGAFF; J gene: TRBJ1-1; D gene: .; V gene: TRBV6-2/TRBV6-3; clone size: .
CDR3 DNA: TGTGCCAGCGGCGGGGGCACCGTAGGGAACTTC; CDR3 protein: CASGGGTVGNF; J gene: TRBJ2-5; D gene: .; V gene: TRBV2; clone size: .
CDR3 DNA: TGTGCCAGCAGCAAACGGGGGGAATCAGGCTATGGCTACACCTTC; CDR3 protein: CASSKRGESGYGYTF; J gene: TRBJ1-2; D gene: .; V gene: TRBV5-4; clone size: .
CDR3 DNA: TGTGCCAGCAGGTTACCCGGGACAGGTTCCTACGAGCAGTACTTC; CDR3 protein: CASRLPGTGSYEQYF; J gene: TRBJ2-7; D gene: TRBD1; V gene: TRBV6-5; clone size: .
CDR3 DNA: TGTGCCAGCAGCCGGCTCTTTCCGGGGGTCTACGAGCAGTACTTC; CDR3 protein: CASSRLFPGVYEQYF; J gene: TRBJ2-7; D gene: .; V gene: TRBV14; clone size: .
CDR3 DNA: TGTGCCAGCAGTGGACAGGGGGCGAGGGGCACTGAAGCTTTCTTT; CDR3 protein: CASSGQGARGTEAFF; J gene: TRBJ1-1; D gene: TRBD1; V gene: TRBV2; clone size: .
CDR3 DNA: TGCGCCAGCAGCCAAGAGTGGAGCCTCTCTGGAAACACCATATATTTT; CDR3 protein: CASSQEWSLSGNTIYF; J gene: TRBJ1-3; D gene: .; V gene: TRBV4-1; clone size: .
CDR3 DNA: TGCGCCAGCAGCTTGGCAGCTAACTATGGCTACACCTTC; CDR3 protein: CASSLAANYGYTF; J gene: TRBJ1-2; D gene: .; V gene: TRBV5-1; clone size: few
CDR3 DNA: TGTGCCAGCAGCCTCTCCCGGGAGACCCAGTACTTC; CDR3 protein: CASSLSRETQYF; J gene: TRBJ2-5; D gene: .; V gene: TRBV7-8; clone size: .
CDR3 DNA: TGTGCCAGCAGCCGCGGGGGAGGGGTGAGCACTGAAGCTTTCTTT; CDR3 protein: CASSRGGGVSTEAFF; J gene: TRBJ1-1; D gene: .; V gene: TRBV6-5; clone size: .
CDR3 DNA: TGCGCCAGCAGCATCGACAGGGACGGCTACACCTTC; CDR3 protein: CASSIDRDGYTF; J gene: TRBJ1-2; D gene: TRBD1; V gene: TRBV5-1; clone size: .
CDR3 DNA: TGTGCCAGCTCACCACCGGCACAGGGCATCACTGAAGCTTTCTTT; CDR3 protein: CASSPPAQGITEAFF; J gene: TRBJ1-1; D gene: .; V gene: TRBV18; clone size: few
CDR3 DNA: TGTGCCAGCAGCCACCCTCGCGAGACTTATAGCAATCAGCCCCAGCATTTT; CDR3 protein: CASSHPRETYSNQPQHF; J gene: TRBJ1-5; D gene: .; V gene: TRBV5-8; clone size: .
CDR3 DNA: TGCGCCAGCAGCGGTTCAGGGGGCTTCAACTATGGCTACACCTTC; CDR3 protein: CASSGSGGFNYGYTF; J gene: TRBJ1-2; D gene: TRBD1; V gene: TRBV5-1; clone size: .
CDR3 DNA: TGTGCCAGCTCACCAGCCAGCCGGGGGACTAACTATGGCTACACCTTC; CDR3 protein: CASSPASRGTNYGYTF; J gene: TRBJ1-2; D gene: .; V gene: TRBV18; clone size: .
CDR3 DNA: TGCGCCAGCCTCCGGGACAACCAAGAGACCCAGTACTTC; CDR3 protein: CASLRDNQETQYF; J gene: TRBJ2-5; D gene: .; V gene: TRBV5-1; clone size: .
CDR3 DNA: TGTGCCAGCAGCGTAGACGCGGGGGGACACACCGGGGAGCTGTTTTTT; CDR3 protein: CASSVDAGGHTGELFF; J gene: TRBJ2-2; D gene: TRBD2; V gene: TRBV9; clone size: once
CDR3 DNA: TGCAGTGCTAGTAGCGGGGTCTACAATGAGCAGTTCTTC; CDR3 protein: CSASSGVYNEQFF; J gene: TRBJ2-1; D gene: TRBD2; V gene: TRBV20-1; clone size: .
CDR3 DNA: TGTGCCAGCAGCCCTAGACAGGGAGGTTCACCCCTCCACTTT; CDR3 protein: CASSPRQGGSPLHF; J gene: TRBJ1-6; D gene: TRBD1; V gene: TRBV14; clone size: few
CDR3 DNA: TGTGCCACCCGACGGGACATCGATTCACCCCTCCACTTT; CDR3 protein: CATRRDIDSPLHF; J gene: TRBJ1-6; D gene: .; V gene: TRBV6-5; clone size: .
CDR3 DNA: TGTGCCAGCTCACCATTTGAGAGAGGTGCGGGGGGGCTCGTGAAGACCCAGTACTTC; CDR3 protein: CASSPFERGAGGLVKTQYF; J gene: TRBJ2-5; D gene: TRBD2; V gene: TRBV18; clone size: once
CDR3 DNA: TGCGCCAGCAGACCGACAGGGCCTAGCACAGATACGCAGTATTTT; CDR3 protein: CASRPTGPSTDTQYF; J gene: TRBJ2-3; D gene: TRBD1; V gene: TRBV5-1; clone size: .
CDR3 DNA: TGCAGCGTGCAAACAGGGGCAGATACGCAGTATTTT; CDR3 protein: CSVQTGADTQYF; J gene: TRBJ2-3; D gene: TRBD1; V gene: TRBV29-1; clone size: .
CDR3 DNA: TGTGCCAGCAGCTTGGTGGAGACGGGGACCCAGCATTTT; CDR3 protein: CASSLVETGTQHF; J gene: TRBJ1-5; D gene: .; V gene: TRBV5-5; clone size: .
CDR3 DNA: TGTGCCAGGACCACCGGGACAGGGGTAGGCTACACCTTC; CDR3 protein: CARTTGTGVGYTF; J gene: TRBJ1-2; D gene: TRBD1; V gene: TRBV2; clone size: .
CDR3 DNA: TGTGCCAGCAGTCCAGGGGGGACTGAAGCTTTCTTT; CDR3 protein: CASSPGGTEAFF; J gene: TRBJ1-1; D gene: TRBD1; V gene: TRBV12-3/TRBV12-4; clone size: .
CDR3 DNA: TGTGCCAGCAGTTACTCGACTATCGCTAACACTGAAGCTTTCTTT; CDR3 protein: CASSYSTIANTEAFF; J gene: TRBJ1-1; D gene: .; V gene: TRBV6-5; clone size: few
CDR3 DNA: TGTGCCAGCAGCTTAAACAGGGCCAAAAACATTCAGTACTTC; CDR3 protein: CASSLNRAKNIQYF; J gene: TRBJ2-4; D gene: .; V gene: TRBV11-3; clone size: .
CDR3 DNA: TGTGCCAGCGCGGGACAGGGGATAGGAGAGGCCTACGAGCAGTACTTC; CDR3 protein: CASAGQGIGEAYEQYF; J gene: TRBJ2-7; D gene: TRBD1; V gene: TRBV5-4; clone size: .
CDR3 DNA: TGCAGCACCCCCATGGGCGGGAGCACAGATACGCAGTATTTT; CDR3 protein: CSTPMGGSTDTQYF; J gene: TRBJ2-3; D gene: .; V gene: TRBV29-1; clone size: once
CDR3 DNA: TGTGCCAGCAGGAGACAGGGGGGGTACGAGCAGTACTTC; CDR3 protein: CASRRQGGYEQYF; J gene: TRBJ2-7; D gene: TRBD1; V gene: TRBV6-5; clone size: .
CDR3 DNA: TGTGCCAGCAGTCAGAACCGGGGGGGAGAGGCTTTCTTT; CDR3 protein: CASSQNRGGEAFF; J gene: TRBJ1-1; D gene: .; V gene: TRBV14; clone size: .
CDR3 DNA: TGTGCCACCCGAGGGGAGGGTACTGAAGCTTTCTTT; CDR3 protein: CATRGEGTEAFF; J gene: TRBJ1-1; D gene: .; V gene: TRBV6-6; clone size: .
CDR3 DNA: TGTGCCAGCAGCGTACAGTCCTCTGGGGCCAACGTCCTGACTTTC; CDR3 protein: CASSVQSSGANVLTF; J gene: TRBJ2-6; D gene: .; V gene: TRBV9; clone size: .
CDR3 DNA: TGTGCCAGCACCCCCGGGGCTAGCGAAGAAAAAAACATTCAGTACTTC; CDR3 protein: CASTPGASEEKNIQYF; J gene: TRBJ2-4; D gene: .; V gene: TRBV9; clone size: .
CDR3 DNA: TGTGCCAGCCGAAGGTTTAACCTCCCAGCCGGGAGGTATGGCTACACCTTC; CDR3 protein: CASRRFNLPAGRYGYTF; J gene: TRBJ1-2; D gene: .; V gene: TRBV21-1; clone size: .
CDR3 DNA: TGTGCCAGCAGTTTATTGTCAGCAGGCCCCGCTGAAGCTTTCTTT; CDR3 protein: CASSLLSAGPAEAFF; J gene: TRBJ1-1; D gene: .; V gene: TRBV27; clone size: .
CDR3 DNA: TGTGCCAGCAGCCGAACTAGCGGGGGGTCTTACAATGAGCAGTTCTTC; CDR3 protein: CASSRTSGGSYNEQFF; J gene: TRBJ2-1; D gene: TRBD2; V gene: TRBV4-2; clone size: .
CDR3 DNA: TGTGCCAGCAGTTTAACAGGGGGAAATCAGCCCCAGCATTTT; CDR3 protein: CASSLTGGNQPQHF; J gene: TRBJ1-5; D gene: TRBD1; V gene: TRBV27; clone size: .
CDR3 DNA: TGTGCCAGCAGCTTAGATCGGCAGGGGCGAGGCTACACCTTC; CDR3 protein: CASSLDRQGRGYTF; J gene: TRBJ1-2; D gene: .; V gene: TRBV11-2; clone size: once
CDR3 DNA: TGTGCCAGTAACCAGGGGAGAAAAACTGAAGCTTTCTTT; CDR3 protein: CASNQGRKTEAFF; J gene: TRBJ1-1; D gene: .; V gene: TRBV19; clone size: .
CDR3 DNA: TGTGCCAGTAAGGCGGTCTGGGGCCTTCGTACCCGCGCGGCCAACGTCCTGACTTTC; CDR3 protein: CASKAVWGLRTRAANVLTF; J gene: TRBJ2-6; D gene: .; V gene: TRBV19; clone size: .
CDR3 DNA: TGTGCCAGCAGCCAGGAAACAGGGGGCCCGTCCTACGAGCAGTACTTC; CDR3 protein: CASSQETGGPSYEQYF; J gene: TRBJ2-7; D gene: TRBD1; V gene: TRBV14; clone size: few
CDR3 DNA: TGTGCCAGTAGTATCAACAGGGCGGTTAATGAAAAACTGTTTTTT; CDR3 protein: CASSINRAVNEKLFF; J gene: TRBJ1-4; D gene: .; V gene: TRBV19; clone size: .
CDR3 DNA: TGTGCCAGCAGCCAAGATGAGGACAGGACCTGGGGCTCTGGGGCCAACGTCCTGACTTTC; CDR3 protein: CASSQDEDRTWGSGANVLTF; J gene: TRBJ2-6; D gene: TRBD1; V gene: TRBV4-2; clone size: .
CDR3 DNA: TGTGCCTCGTCTAGCGGTGACACAGATACGCAGTATTTT; CDR3 protein: CASSSGDTDTQYF; J gene: TRBJ2-3; D gene: TRBD2; V gene: TRBV24-1; clone size: .
CDR3 DNA: TGTGCCAGCAGCTTAGACCCTCAGATCTATGAGCAGTTCTTC; CDR3 protein: CASSLDPQIYEQFF; J gene: TRBJ2-1; D gene: .; V gene: TRBV11-2; clone size: .
CDR3 DNA: TGCGCCAGCAGCTTGCTAATAGCCTCCTACGAGCAGTACTTC; CDR3 protein: CASSLLIASYEQYF; J gene: TRBJ2-7; D gene: .; V gene: TRBV5-1; clone size: once
CDR3 DNA: TGCGCCAGCAGTGATTCAAGGACGGACTCTAACTATGGCTACACCTTC; CDR3 protein: CASSDSRTDSNYGYTF; J gene: TRBJ1-2; D gene: .; V gene: TRBV10-2; clone size: once
CDR3 DNA: TGTGCCAGCATCTGGAACGGGTTGGGTGAGACCCAGTACTTC; CDR3 protein: CASIWNGLGETQYF; J gene: TRBJ2-5; D gene: .; V gene: TRBV2; clone size: .
CDR3 DNA: TGTGCCAGCTCACCACCGACAGGGGGGCTGAGCGAGCAGTACTTC; CDR3 protein: CASSPPTGGLSEQYF; J gene: TRBJ2-7; D gene: TRBD1; V gene: TRBV18; clone size: .
CDR3 DNA: TGTGCCAGCAGTTTATATCTGGGGGGGCTACACAATCAGCCCCAGCATTTT; CDR3 protein: CASSLYLGGLHNQPQHF; J gene: TRBJ1-5; D gene: .; V gene: TRBV27; clone size: once